The sequence of this TCR beta chain was determined in a study of CD8 T cells in Susac syndrome. V gave up 10 bases and J gave up 2 bases; unmatched junction bases: 14. The CDR3 contains 16 residues. Per germline, CDR1 MGHRA and CDR2 YSYEKL. After extraction with the RNeasy kit, 0.5 to 1 ug of the RNA was reverse transcribed using random hexamers. The authors amplified TCR beta CDR3 across 54 Vbeta and 13 Jbeta using immunoSEQ multiplex PCR. From the immunoSEQ multiplex PCR reads, TCRdb called clonotypes with MiXCR, one entry per CDR3 protein. The sample lists some 130,000 distinct CDR3 sequences, around 91% occurring once. It was treatment-naive patients with stable or active relapsing-remitting disease who made up the multiple sclerosis controls.

The sequenced sample consisted of CD8+ T cells from PBMCs. The receptor was isolated from a human donor with multiple sclerosis. V and J are TRBV4-1 and TRBJ1-2, with TRBD1 matching over 9 bases. CDR3 loop: CATTDETGTGNYGYTF. In DNA form, the CDR3 reads TGCGCCACTACAGATGAAACCGGGACAGGGAACTATGGCTACACCTTC.